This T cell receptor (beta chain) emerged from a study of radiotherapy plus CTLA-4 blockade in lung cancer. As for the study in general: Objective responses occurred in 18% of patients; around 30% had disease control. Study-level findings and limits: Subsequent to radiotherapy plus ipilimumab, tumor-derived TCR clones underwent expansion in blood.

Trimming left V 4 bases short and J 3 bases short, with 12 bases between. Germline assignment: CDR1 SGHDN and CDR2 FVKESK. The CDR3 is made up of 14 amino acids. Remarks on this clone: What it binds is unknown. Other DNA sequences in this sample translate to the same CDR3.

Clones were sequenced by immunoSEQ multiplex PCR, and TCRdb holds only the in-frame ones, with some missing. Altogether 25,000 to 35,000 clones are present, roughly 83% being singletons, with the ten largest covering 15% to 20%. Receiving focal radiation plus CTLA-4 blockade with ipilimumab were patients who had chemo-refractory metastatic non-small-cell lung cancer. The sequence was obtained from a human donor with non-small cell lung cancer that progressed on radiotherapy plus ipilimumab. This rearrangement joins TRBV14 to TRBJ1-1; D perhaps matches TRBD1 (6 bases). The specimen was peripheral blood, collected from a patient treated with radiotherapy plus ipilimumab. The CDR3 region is CASSPDREDTEAFF. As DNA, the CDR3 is TGTGCCAGCAGCCCGGACAGAGAAGACACTGAAGCTTTCTTT.